Listed below are T cell receptor beta chains from one sample, sequenced in a study of shared clonotypes between healthy human individuals. Assay used: immunoSEQ multiplex PCR; TCRdb lists only in-frame clones, some missing. The profile shows hundreds of thousands of clones, approximately 95% of them singletons. Sequenced material: naive CD8+ T cells sorted from blood. These TCRs come from a woman in her twenties or thirties in good health. The CDR3 runs from the conserved cysteine through the conserved F or W. D genes are given only for firm matches. For some rows the clone size is stated as once, few or many, or as a class when expanded; others skip it.

DNA: TGTGCCAGTAGTAAAGTAGCCCCTTCTGTGCGGGAAGGTCGCGGGACCCAGTACTTC
CDR3: CASSKVAPSVREGRGTQYF
size: NA
D: NA
J: TRBJ2-5
V: TRBV19

DNA: TGTGCCAGCAGCGCGACTAGCGGGATAGATACGCAGTATTTT
CDR3: CASSATSGIDTQYF
size: once
D: TRBD2
J: TRBJ2-3
V: TRBV7-9

DNA: TGTGCCAGCAGGACAGGGCCCGGGGAGCTGTTTTTT
CDR3: CASRTGPGELFF
size: NA
D: TRBD1
J: TRBJ2-2
V: TRBV27

DNA: TGTGCCAGCAGCTCAGGGTTTCTAGGTTCCTACGAGCAGTACTTC
CDR3: CASSSGFLGSYEQYF
size: NA
D: NA
J: TRBJ2-7
V: TRBV7-9

DNA: TGTGCCAGCAGCCTTCTGGGTGCGAACACTGAAGCTTTCTTT
CDR3: CASSLLGANTEAFF
size: few
D: NA
J: TRBJ1-1
V: TRBV7-6

DNA: TGTGCCAGCAGCCATGTCGGCGGGATCCAGGACAATGAGCAGTTCTTC
CDR3: CASSHVGGIQDNEQFF
size: NA
D: NA
J: TRBJ2-1
V: TRBV11-1

DNA: TGCGCCAGCAGCTCAGGACAGGGGCTGGATACGCAGTATTTT
CDR3: CASSSGQGLDTQYF
size: NA
D: TRBD1
J: TRBJ2-3
V: TRBV5-1

DNA: TGTGCCAGCACCGCGAGGGATGAGCAGTTCTTC
CDR3: CASTARDEQFF
size: NA
D: NA
J: TRBJ2-1
V: TRBV7-9

DNA: TGTGCCAGCAGTTCCCCGACTAGCGGAGCCTACGAGCAGTACTTC
CDR3: CASSSPTSGAYEQYF
size: NA
D: TRBD2
J: TRBJ2-7
V: TRBV28

DNA: TGTGCCAGTAGTCTCGGAGCGGAGCCGCACTATGAGCAGTTCTTC
CDR3: CASSLGAEPHYEQFF
size: NA
D: NA
J: TRBJ2-1
V: TRBV19

DNA: TGCGCCAGCAGCGCAACAGGGATAGACACCGGGGAGCTGTTTTTT
CDR3: CASSATGIDTGELFF
size: NA
D: NA
J: TRBJ2-2
V: TRBV10-1

DNA: TGTGCCAGCAGGACAACTAGCTATGGCTACACCTTC
CDR3: CASRTTSYGYTF
size: NA
D: NA
J: TRBJ1-2
V: TRBV6-5

DNA: TGTGCCAGCAGCGCCGGGACTAGCGGGAGTCGACAGAGGGCAGATACGCAGTATTTT
CDR3: CASSAGTSGSRQRADTQYF
size: NA
D: TRBD2
J: TRBJ2-3
V: TRBV7-9

DNA: TGTGCCAGCAGCCAATCGGGAGCTAACTATGGCTACACCTTC
CDR3: CASSQSGANYGYTF
size: NA
D: NA
J: TRBJ1-2
V: TRBV16

DNA: TGTGCCAGCAGCCCGACACACTATCCCCGTTCGTTTGAGCAGTACTTC
CDR3: CASSPTHYPRSFEQYF
size: NA
D: NA
J: TRBJ2-7
V: TRBV28

DNA: TGTGCCAGCACCCGGACAGGGGGTTATACTGAAGCTTTCTTT
CDR3: CASTRTGGYTEAFF
size: NA
D: TRBD1
J: TRBJ1-1
V: TRBV2

DNA: TGCAGCGTTGAGGCACTGAACACTGAAGCTTTCTTT
CDR3: CSVEALNTEAFF
size: few
D: NA
J: TRBJ1-1
V: TRBV29-1

DNA: TGTGCCAGCAGCTTAAGTGGTATGGCGGGGGGCAAGGAGGAGCAGTTCTTC
CDR3: CASSLSGMAGGKEEQFF
size: once
D: TRBD2
J: TRBJ2-1
V: TRBV7-8

DNA: TGTGCCAGCAGCTTAGGGCCGGGACAGCCGAACACTGAAGCTTTCTTT
CDR3: CASSLGPGQPNTEAFF
size: NA
D: TRBD1
J: TRBJ1-1
V: TRBV11-2

DNA: TGCGCCAGCAGCCAAGAATGGATCGGACTAGCGGGAGTATTTAGCACCGGGGAGCTGTTTTTT
CDR3: CASSQEWIGLAGVFSTGELFF
size: NA
D: TRBD2
J: TRBJ2-2
V: TRBV4-1

DNA: TGTGCCAGCAGTCCCTACGAGAAACTGTTTTTT
CDR3: CASSPYEKLFF
size: NA
D: NA
J: TRBJ1-4
V: TRBV28

DNA: TGTGCCAGCAGTCCCTTTGGGTTCGCCGGGGAGCTGTTTTTT
CDR3: CASSPFGFAGELFF
size: NA
D: NA
J: TRBJ2-2
V: TRBV27

DNA: TGTGCCAGCAGTGAATACAACTATGGCTACACCTTC
CDR3: CASSEYNYGYTF
size: NA
D: NA
J: TRBJ1-2
V: TRBV25-1

DNA: TGTGCCAGCAGCTTAGTCAGCGAGACGGGTGGCAATGAGCAGTTCTTC
CDR3: CASSLVSETGGNEQFF
size: NA
D: NA
J: TRBJ2-1
V: TRBV13

DNA: TGTGCCAGCAGTTTTGGGGGGAGAGGCCACGAGCAGTACTTC
CDR3: CASSFGGRGHEQYF
size: NA
D: NA
J: TRBJ2-7
V: TRBV27

DNA: TGTGCCAGCAGTGATAAAGGCGGAGTATATGGCTACACCTTC
CDR3: CASSDKGGVYGYTF
size: NA
D: NA
J: TRBJ1-2
V: TRBV2

DNA: TGTGCCAGCAGTTACTCAATCGAGGGACAGGCGACCCAGTACTTC
CDR3: CASSYSIEGQATQYF
size: NA
D: TRBD1
J: TRBJ2-5
V: TRBV6-5

DNA: TGTGCCAGCAGCCCGGGGGGACAAGGCTACACCTTC
CDR3: CASSPGGQGYTF
size: NA
D: NA
J: TRBJ1-2
V: TRBV27

DNA: TGTGCCAGCAGTTTCCCGGGCAACACTGAAGCTTTCTTT
CDR3: CASSFPGNTEAFF
size: NA
D: NA
J: TRBJ1-1
V: TRBV28

DNA: TGTGCCAGCAAGATGGACGGGATCTCCTACGAGCAGTACTTC
CDR3: CASKMDGISYEQYF
size: NA
D: NA
J: TRBJ2-7
V: TRBV27

DNA: TGCAGCGTCTTCACAGGGTCAGGCTACACCTTC
CDR3: CSVFTGSGYTF
size: NA
D: NA
J: TRBJ1-2
V: TRBV29-1

DNA: TGTGCCAGCAGCCAAGGGACAGGGGACACTGAAGCTTTCTTT
CDR3: CASSQGTGDTEAFF
size: NA
D: TRBD1
J: TRBJ1-1
V: TRBV11-2

DNA: TGCGCCAGCAGTCATCCGACAGTTATCTCCTACAATGAGCAGTTCTTC
CDR3: CASSHPTVISYNEQFF
size: NA
D: NA
J: TRBJ2-1
V: TRBV23-1

DNA: TGTGCCAGCAGCCAAGACTATGGAGGGCTCACTGGAAACACCACATATTTT
CDR3: CASSQDYGGLTGNTTYF
size: NA
D: NA
J: TRBJ1-3
V: TRBV4-2

DNA: TGCGCCAGCAGGGGTGGGACTAGCGGGAATTACGAGCAGTACTTC
CDR3: CASRGGTSGNYEQYF
size: NA
D: TRBD2
J: TRBJ2-7
V: TRBV5-1

DNA: TGTGCCAGCAGCTTCCTGCAGGGGGCTGGAAATGAGCAGTTCTTC
CDR3: CASSFLQGAGNEQFF
size: NA
D: TRBD1
J: TRBJ2-1
V: TRBV11-2

DNA: TGTGCCAGCAGCTGGGGAGGGGAGACCCAGTACTTC
CDR3: CASSWGGETQYF
size: NA
D: TRBD2
J: TRBJ2-5
V: TRBV5-8

DNA: TGTGCCAGCAGCTTAGTCCGGCTAGCGGGAGGCGAGCAGTACTTC
CDR3: CASSLVRLAGGEQYF
size: NA
D: TRBD2
J: TRBJ2-7
V: TRBV13

DNA: TGTGCCAGCAGTTCCACAAGCGGGAGAGGGAACTACAATGAGCAGTTCTTC
CDR3: CASSSTSGRGNYNEQFF
size: NA
D: TRBD2
J: TRBJ2-1
V: TRBV28

DNA: TGCGCCAGCAGCCAAGACCCAGGGATAATCAGCCCCCAGCATTTT
CDR3: CASSQDPGIISPQHF
size: once
D: NA
J: TRBJ1-5
V: TRBV4-1

DNA: TGTGCCAGCAGTTCCGGGACTAGCTACGAGCAGTACTTC
CDR3: CASSSGTSYEQYF
size: once
D: TRBD2
J: TRBJ2-7
V: TRBV2

DNA: TGTGCCAGAAGCTTGTCTTCGCCAGATGGAAACACCATATATTTT
CDR3: CARSLSSPDGNTIYF
size: NA
D: NA
J: TRBJ1-3
V: TRBV5-3

DNA: TGTGCCAGCAGCGTCGGGACTAGCGATTCAGAGACCCAGTACTTC
CDR3: CASSVGTSDSETQYF
size: once
D: TRBD2
J: TRBJ2-5
V: TRBV9

DNA: TGTGCCAGCAGCCCCTGGGGGACAGGGGTATACGAGCAGTACTTC
CDR3: CASSPWGTGVYEQYF
size: NA
D: TRBD1
J: TRBJ2-7
V: TRBV13

DNA: TGTGCCAGCAGTTCCATACAGTTGAGTCAGCCCCAGCATTTT
CDR3: CASSSIQLSQPQHF
size: once
D: NA
J: TRBJ1-5
V: TRBV6-1

DNA: TGTGCCAGCAGCCAGAAAAAGGACGGGAACACTGAAGCTTTCTTT
CDR3: CASSQKKDGNTEAFF
size: NA
D: NA
J: TRBJ1-1
V: TRBV14

DNA: TGTGCCAGCAGTCCTCGGACAGGGTTTGATGAGCAGTTCTTC
CDR3: CASSPRTGFDEQFF
size: NA
D: TRBD1
J: TRBJ2-1
V: TRBV27

DNA: TGTGCCAGCTCCCACCAGGGGGTCGGGGAAAAACTGTTTTTT
CDR3: CASSHQGVGEKLFF
size: NA
D: TRBD1
J: TRBJ1-4
V: TRBV18

DNA: TGTGCCAGTAGTATAGGGTACGAGCAGTACTTC
CDR3: CASSIGYEQYF
size: NA
D: NA
J: TRBJ2-7
V: TRBV19

DNA: TGTGCCAGCAGTGAAATCACTGAAGCTTTCTTT
CDR3: CASSEITEAFF
size: NA
D: NA
J: TRBJ1-1
V: TRBV25-1

DNA: TGTGCCAGCAGCTCTGGGGCCAACGTCCTGACTTTC
CDR3: CASSSGANVLTF
size: NA
D: NA
J: TRBJ2-6
V: TRBV7-3

DNA: TGTGCCAGCAGCTTAGCCGAGACTATCCCGGGAGGGAATGAGCAGTTCTTC
CDR3: CASSLAETIPGGNEQFF
size: NA
D: TRBD2
J: TRBJ2-1
V: TRBV13

DNA: TGTGCCACCGGCCGACCTGAGCAGTTCTTC
CDR3: CATGRPEQFF
size: NA
D: NA
J: TRBJ2-1
V: TRBV7-9

DNA: TGTGCCAGCAGCGCCCGGGGGGGACTAGCGGGGTACGAGCAGTACTTC
CDR3: CASSARGGLAGYEQYF
size: NA
D: TRBD2
J: TRBJ2-7
V: TRBV13

DNA: TGTGCCAGCAGCAAAGACCCGGGTTGGACCGCCTACGAGCAGTACTTC
CDR3: CASSKDPGWTAYEQYF
size: NA
D: NA
J: TRBJ2-7
V: TRBV21-1

DNA: TGTGCCAGCAGTTTCCTCGGATCGAACACTGAAGCTTTCTTT
CDR3: CASSFLGSNTEAFF
size: NA
D: NA
J: TRBJ1-1
V: TRBV27

DNA: TGTGCCAGCAGTTTATCGCCCCCTGGACAGGGTGAGACCCAGTACTTC
CDR3: CASSLSPPGQGETQYF
size: NA
D: TRBD1
J: TRBJ2-5
V: TRBV28

DNA: TGCAGCGTTGAAGATGAGAACCGCCTGAACACTGAAGCTTTCTTT
CDR3: CSVEDENRLNTEAFF
size: NA
D: NA
J: TRBJ1-1
V: TRBV29-1

DNA: TGTGCCAGCAGTCTGGAAGAGACAGGGGCGTATGGCTACACCTTC
CDR3: CASSLEETGAYGYTF
size: NA
D: TRBD1
J: TRBJ1-2
V: TRBV27

DNA: TGTGCCTGGAGTGGTACTAACTATGGCTACACCTTC
CDR3: CAWSGTNYGYTF
size: NA
D: NA
J: TRBJ1-2
V: TRBV30